This T cell receptor beta chain is drawn from a study of blood T cell repertoires in COVID-19. As for the study in general: COVID-19 samples collected from the United States, Italy and Spain covered acute and convalescent phases. PBMCs, B-cell-depleted T cells, or T cells provided the cDNA or gDNA that made up the material.

Methods used by the authors: Using reference gene primer amplification, nucleated cell counts were estimated. Assay used: immunoSEQ multiplex PCR; TCRdb lists only in-frame clones, some missing. Clonal size and the V and J genes are those of that table, whereas D and trimming came from the DNA. The repertoire holds 150,000 to 200,000 clones, with roughly nine tenths as singletons. The CDR3 runs 12 residues. Trimming removed 2 bases from V and 7 bases from J, with 6 bases in between. CDR1 is SGHDN, CDR2 FVKESK, per germline. This receptor was taken from a man between 60 and 75 years old with active or convalescent COVID-19. The chain recombines TRBV14 with TRBJ2-1; D remains unclear. The specimen sequenced was peripheral blood. CDR3 amino acids: CASSQTRNEQFF. CDR3 sequence (DNA): TGTGCCAGCAGCCAAACTCGAAATGAGCAGTTCTTC.